This paragraph reports one T cell receptor (beta chain). Source study methods: Estimates of nucleated cell counts were drawn from the amplification of reference gene primers. Assay: immunoSEQ multiplex PCR; the TCRdb copy retains only in-frame clones and omits some. That table furnishes V, J and clone size, whereas the DNA furnished D and trimming. Of some 160,000 clones listed, 86% are singletons. This sample was taken from a study of blood T cell repertoires in COVID-19. In the study overall: Samples came from the United States, Italy and Spain, spanning acute and convalescent COVID-19. In each case, the material was cDNA or gDNA derived from T cells, B-cell-depleted T cells, or PBMCs.

Trimming removed 8 bases at V and 1 base at J, with 17 bases between. The CDR3 spans 16 residues. CDR1 is SNHLY, CDR2 FYNNEI, per germline. Sequencing used peripheral blood. V and J are TRBV2 and TRBJ2-2; D is perhaps TRBD1 (6 bases). This receptor was obtained from a woman aged 70-85 years with acute or convalescent COVID-19. The CDR3 region is CASQYQTGGNTGELFF. The CDR3 region has the DNA TGTGCCAGCCAATACCAGACAGGTGGGAACACCGGGGAGCTGTTTTTT.